Following are 25 T cell receptor beta chains from one sample sequenced in a study of blood T cells in healthy people across ages. A J-beta primer mix and a sample-barcoded 5' primer were used in a second PCR of roughly 7 to 12 cycles. TCRdb recomputed calls from the 5' RACE reads with MiXCR, one row per CDR3 protein. Of 450,000 to 650,000 distinct CDR3 sequences listed, less than 25% are singletons. The same sample was also studied in work on T cells of mothers and their children.

The sample comprised blood. These receptors were obtained from a boy aged 5-17 years in good health.

This clonotype has more than one count but fewer than ten. The J gene is TRBJ1-2, the V gene TRBV7-9; D is unresolved. In germline, CDR1 is SEHNR, CDR2 FQNEAQ (reference sequence). This CDR3 has 14 amino acids. V was shortened by 5 bases and J by 8 bases, with 18 bases between the two germline ends. The CDR3 bases are TGTGCCAGCAGCCTAGGGCCTTCTCTAGAAGGCTACACCTTC. Protein product: CASSLGPSLEGYTF.

This clonotype has more than one count but fewer than ten. The chain joins TRBV7-9 to TRBJ2-7; 7 bases map to TRBD1. Trimming at V came to 5 bases and at J to 9 bases, leaving 7 bases not matched to a gene. In germline, CDR1 is SEHNR, CDR2 FQNEAQ (reference sequence). The CDR3 has 12 amino acids. CDR3 bases: TGTGCCAGCAGCCTCCCGACAGGGACGCAGTACTTC. Protein product: CASSLPTGTQYF.

There are a few counts of this clonotype. The chain carries TRBV9 and TRBJ2-5, with TRBD2 matching 11 bases. Matching the DNA end better, TRBJ2-7 makes the J call doubtful. Per germline, CDR1 SGDLS and CDR2 YYNGEE. This CDR3 is 15 amino acids long. The CDR3, as DNA: TGTGCCAGCAGCGCCGCCGGGACTAGCGGATACGAGCAGTACTTC. This gives the protein CASSAAGTSGYEQYF.

This clonotype was found a few times. The rearrangement links TRBV9 to TRBJ2-1, with TRBD1 matching 9 bases. V lost 3 bases to trimming and J lost 5 bases; unmatched junction nucleotides: 6. This CDR3 region has 15 residues. Germline assignment: CDR1 SGDLS and CDR2 YYNGEE. The CDR3 loop is CASSGTGDMDNEQFF. CDR3 DNA: TGTGCCAGCAGCGGGACAGGGGATATGGACAATGAGCAGTTCTTC.

The chain links TRBV20-1 to TRBJ2-7; D is unresolved. V lost 4 bases and J 6 bases, leaving 31 bases between the germline ends. CDR3 length equals 18 residues. Per germline, CDR1 DFQATT and CDR2 SNEGSKA (reference sequence). The CDR3 coding sequence is TGCAGTGCTAACCCCACTGGGGTCCCCCATTTCCGTCTTTCCGAGCAGTACTTC. This encodes CSANPTGVPHFRLSEQYF.

Only a few counts were recorded for this clonotype. The rearrangement uses TRBV12-5 and TRBJ1-1, with D unresolved. The CDR3 consists of 18 residues. Germline V gene sequence: CDR1 LGHNT, CDR2 FRNRAP. V gave up 0 bases and J gave up 0 bases, with 17 bases separating them. The CDR3 sequence is CASGLVLSQGVVNTEAFF. The CDR3 DNA follows: TGTGCTAGTGGTTTGGTACTGTCTCAAGGCGTAGTGAACACTGAAGCTTTCTTT.

About this clonotype: Relative to the germline gene, one junction end is altered; a read error may explain this. The genes are TRBV11-1 and TRBJ1-1; D possibly corresponds to TRBD1 (5 bases). This CDR3 region has 14 residues. Germline CDR1 and CDR2: SGHAT and FQDESV (reference sequence). This CDR3 reads CASSLRGVNTEALF. The CDR3 region has the DNA TGTGCCAGCAGCTTACGGGGCGTGAACACTGAAGCTCTCTTT. Full variable domain (remainder filled in from reference TRBV11-1 and TRBJ1-1): EAEVAQSPRYKITEKSQAVAFWCDPISGHATLYWYRQILGQGPELLVQFQDESVVDDSQLPKDRFSAERLKGVDSTLKIQPAELGDSAMYLCASSLRGVNTEALFGQGTRLTVV.

The sample holds a few counts of this clonotype. The DNA of the CDR3 is TGTGCCAGCAGCCAAGAGGCGGTGGGGGACAGGGGATCCGAGCAGTACTTC. This gives the protein CASSQEAVGDRGSEQYF. V is TRBV4-2 and J is TRBJ2-7; 10 bases are shared with TRBD1. The CDR3 length is 17 residues. V was pared by 0 bases and J by 6 bases, with 11 bases of the junction left unmatched. CDR1 is LGHNA, CDR2 YNFKEQ, per germline.

CDR3 in amino acids: CSAMTLTRTGELFF. The CDR3 coding sequence is TGCAGTGCTATGACCCTAACCCGGACCGGGGAGCTGTTTTTT. The chain uses TRBV20-1 and TRBJ2-2; D is undetermined. Trimming left V 4 bases short and J 5 bases short, with 14 bases between. CDR1 is DFQATT, CDR2 SNEGSKA, per germline (reference sequence). The CDR3 has 14 residues.

This sequence joins TRBV29-1 and TRBJ1-2; D is uncertain. The V end lost 0 bases, the J end lost 2 bases, and 7 bases lay between the germline ends. The CDR3 length is 13 residues. From germline, CDR1 is SQVTM and CDR2 ANQGSEA. The chain's CDR3 is CSVEDRHNYGYTF. In DNA form, the CDR3 reads TGCAGCGTTGAAGATCGACACAACTATGGCTACACCTTC.

The chain links TRBV14 to TRBJ2-7, with D perhaps given as TRBD1 or TRBD2 (5 bases each). This CDR3 contains 15 residues. Germline CDR1 SGHDN, CDR2 FVKESK. Trimming left V 4 bases short and J 3 bases short, with 16 bases between. In DNA, the CDR3 is TGTGCCAGCAGCCCGGGACCACAGTTTGACTACGAGCAGTACTTC. This codes for CASSPGPQFDYEQYF.

Here the CDR3 reads CASSSHTARGSKELFF. The CDR3 DNA reads as TGCGCCAGCAGCTCTCACACGGCCAGGGGGTCGAAGGAACTGTTTTTT. The chain is built from TRBV5-1 and TRBJ1-4; TRBD1 aligns across 7 bases. The CDR3 is made up of 16 amino acids. Per germline, CDR1 SGHRS and CDR2 YFSETQ. V was pared by 3 bases and J by 12 bases, with 17 bases of the junction left unmatched.

The chain links TRBV7-9 to TRBJ2-5; D perhaps matches TRBD1 (6 bases). V lost 4 bases and J lost 0, with 9 bases in between. CDR1 is SEHNR, CDR2 FQNEAQ, per germline (reference sequence). The CDR3 loop spans 14 amino acids. DNA of the CDR3: TGTGCCAGCAGCTCAGACAGGCACCAAGAGACCCAGTACTTC. Residues: CASSSDRHQETQYF.

This clonotype was detected only a few times. This chain links TRBV24-1 with TRBJ1-2; 10 positions agree with TRBD1. Germline-derived CDR1 and CDR2 are KGHDR and SFDVKD. The CDR3 runs to 13 residues. V lost 7 bases to trimming and J lost 8 bases; unmatched junction nucleotides: 6. CDR3 nucleotide sequence: TGTGCCACCAGACCCGGGACAGGGGCGGGCTACACCTTC. Amino acids: CATRPGTGAGYTF.

This clonotype appeared many times. The J gene is TRBJ1-2, the V gene TRBV15; D may be TRBD1 (6 bases). The germline V and J ends were trimmed by 0 bases and 2 bases, with 7 bases remaining between them. The germline gives CDR1 LNHNV, CDR2 YYDKDF (reference sequence). The CDR3 has 14 residues. DNA for the CDR3: TGTGCCACCAGCAGAGATCAGGGGAACTATGGCTACACCTTC. Translating gives CATSRDQGNYGYTF.

The chain is built from TRBV20-1 and TRBJ2-3; D remains unclear. The CDR3 has 13 amino acids. Germline V gives CDR1 DFQATT, CDR2 SNEGSKA (reference sequence). Trimming removed 6 bases at V and 4 bases at J, with 14 bases between. The CDR3 sequence: CSAVGALPDTQYF. The DNA for the CDR3 is TGCAGTGCGGTCGGCGCGCTTCCAGATACGCAGTATTTT.

This rearrangement joins TRBV5-1 to TRBJ2-5; D gene ambiguous. Judging by the DNA end, TRBJ2-7 fits better; the J call may be wrong. Germline CDR1 is SGHRS and CDR2 is YFSETQ. The CDR3 sequence is 14 residues long. The CDR3 reads CASSLEGGHYEQYF. For the CDR3, the DNA is TGCGCCAGCAGCTTGGAGGGCGGTCACTACGAGCAGTACTTC.

The chain recombines TRBV20-1 with TRBJ1-5, with D perhaps matching TRBD1 (6 bases). The CDR3 runs 14 residues. Deletions cut 6 bases from V and 2 bases from J, with 14 bases between. Germline V gene data show CDR1 as DFQATT and CDR2 as SNEGSKA (reference sequence). The CDR3 here is CSAPDRHRNQPQHF. The CDR3 coding sequence is TGCAGTGCCCCTGACAGGCATCGCAATCAGCCCCAGCATTTT.

This clonotype was counted a few times. V and J are TRBV20-1 and TRBJ2-3; 8 bases align to TRBD2. The ends lost 4 bases at V and 3 bases at J; junction bases unmatched: 6. The CDR3 spans 14 residues. The germline V gene has CDR1 DFQATT and CDR2 SNEGSKA (reference sequence). The CDR3 protein is CSATSGGLTDTQYF. DNA for the CDR3: TGCAGTGCTACGTCGGGGGGGCTGACAGATACGCAGTATTTT.

A few counts support this clonotype. The chain joins TRBV28 to TRBJ1-1; no reliable D call. The CDR3 length is 14 residues. V was clipped by 3 bases and J by 1 base, with 9 bases between them. Germline CDR1 is MDHEN and CDR2 is SYDVKM. CDR3 nucleotides: TGTGCCAGCAGTTTCTTGCTCGCGAACACTGAAGCTTTCTTT. This gives the protein CASSFLLANTEAFF.

This clonotype appeared a few times. The chain employs TRBV5-1 and TRBJ2-7, with D possibly being TRBD2 (5 bases). The CDR3 extends over 15 amino acids. V was pared by 3 bases and J by 2 bases, with 15 bases between. CDR1 is SGHRS, CDR2 YFSETQ, per germline. CDR3 residues: CASSSPGESTYEQYF. The CDR3 DNA follows: TGCGCCAGCAGCTCCCCCGGGGAGTCGACCTACGAGCAGTACTTC.

In its sample, this clonotype was seen a few times. The rearrangement links TRBV3-1 to TRBJ2-1, with TRBD2 identical over 15 bases. Trimming at V came to 4 bases and at J to 7 bases, leaving 2 bases not matched to a gene. Germline CDR1 and CDR2: LGHDT and YNNKEL (reference sequence). This CDR3 is built from 15 residues. The CDR3 DNA sequence: TGTGCCAGCAGCCGAGGACTAGCGGGGGGGAATGAGCAGTTCTTC. This translates into CASSRGLAGGNEQFF.

J is TRBJ2-7 and V is TRBV4-1; D possibly matches TRBD1 or TRBD2 (5 bases each). The V end was cut by 3 bases, the J end by 3 bases, with 15 bases between. CDR1 and CDR2 (germline): MGHRA, YSYEKL. CDR3 size: 15 residues. The CDR3 reads CASSHQQVGGYEQYF. For the CDR3, the DNA is TGCGCCAGCAGCCACCAACAGGTTGGGGGCTACGAGCAGTACTTC.

This rearrangement joins TRBV18 to TRBJ2-5; 7 bases line up with TRBD1. This CDR3 has 15 residues. Germline loops: CDR1 KGHSH, CDR2 LQKENI. The junction had 12 bases not matched to a gene; V was cut back by 3 bases and J by 8 bases. The DNA for the CDR3 is TGTGCCAGCTCACCTACAGGATGGACAGGACGTACCCAGTACTTC. This sequence encodes CASSPTGWTGRTQYF.

V and J are TRBV28 and TRBJ2-5; the D gene is possibly TRBD1 (5 bases). The CDR3 covers 14 residues. The V end was cut by 6 bases, the J end by 6 bases, with 17 bases between. Germline CDR1 is MDHEN and CDR2 is SYDVKM. CDR3 bases: TGTGCCAGCAGCCTCAGCCAGGGTCGGCAGACCCAGTACTTC. This sequence encodes CASSLSQGRQTQYF.